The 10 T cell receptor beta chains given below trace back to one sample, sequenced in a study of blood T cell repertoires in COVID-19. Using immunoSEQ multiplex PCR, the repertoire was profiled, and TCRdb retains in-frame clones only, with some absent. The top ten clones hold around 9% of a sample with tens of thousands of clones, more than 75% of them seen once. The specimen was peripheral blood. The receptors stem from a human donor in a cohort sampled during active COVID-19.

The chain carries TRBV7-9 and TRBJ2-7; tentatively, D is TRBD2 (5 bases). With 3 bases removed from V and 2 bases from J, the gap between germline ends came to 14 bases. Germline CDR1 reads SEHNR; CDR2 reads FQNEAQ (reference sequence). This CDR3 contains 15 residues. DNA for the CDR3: TGTGCCAGCAGCTTCTCGGCCCCCGGGACCTACGAGCAGTACTTC. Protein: CASSFSAPGTYEQYF.

DNA of the CDR3: TGCGCCAGCAGCCCCGGGTTTAGCTCTGGAAACACCATATATTTT. Its translation is CASSPGFSSGNTIYF. The V and J genes are TRBV4-3 and TRBJ1-3, with unresolved D. The CDR3 is 15 residues long. The V and J ends lost 4 bases and 0 bases respectively, with 10 bases between them. The germline V gene encodes CDR1 LGHNA and CDR2 YSLEER.

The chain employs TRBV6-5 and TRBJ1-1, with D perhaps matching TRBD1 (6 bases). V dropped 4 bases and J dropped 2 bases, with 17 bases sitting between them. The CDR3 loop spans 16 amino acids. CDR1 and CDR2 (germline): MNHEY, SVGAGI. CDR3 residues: CASSLAGADYNTEAFF. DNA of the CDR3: TGTGCCAGCAGTTTGGCAGGGGCGGATTATAACACTGAAGCTTTCTTT.

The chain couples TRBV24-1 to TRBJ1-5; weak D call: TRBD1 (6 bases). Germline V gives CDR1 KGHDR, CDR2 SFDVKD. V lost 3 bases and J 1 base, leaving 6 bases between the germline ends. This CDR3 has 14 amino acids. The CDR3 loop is CATSDTGSNQPQHF. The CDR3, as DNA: TGTGCCACCAGTGATACAGGGAGCAATCAGCCCCAGCATTTT.

CDR3 bases: TGTGCCAGCAGCGGCTCCTCGGGACTCCGCACAGATACGCAGTATTTT. This encodes CASSGSSGLRTDTQYF. The chain recombines TRBV9 with TRBJ2-3; D is possibly TRBD2 (6 bases). Between the trimmed V and J ends, which lost 3 bases and 1 base, there was a span of 15 bases. CDR1 and CDR2 (germline): SGDLS, YYNGEE. The CDR3 is 16 amino acids.

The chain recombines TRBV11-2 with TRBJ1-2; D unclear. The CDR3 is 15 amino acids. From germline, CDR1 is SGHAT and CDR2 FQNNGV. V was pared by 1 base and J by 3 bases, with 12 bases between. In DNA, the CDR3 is TGTGCCAGCAGCTTAGGGCAGTTCCCCTACTATGGCTACACCTTC. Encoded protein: CASSLGQFPYYGYTF.

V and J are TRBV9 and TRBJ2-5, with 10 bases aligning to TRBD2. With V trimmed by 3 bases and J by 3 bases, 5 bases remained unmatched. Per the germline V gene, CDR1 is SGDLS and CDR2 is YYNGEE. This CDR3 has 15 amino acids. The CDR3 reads CASSGSGGGEETQYF. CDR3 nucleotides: TGTGCCAGCAGCGGCAGCGGGGGGGGAGAAGAGACCCAGTACTTC.

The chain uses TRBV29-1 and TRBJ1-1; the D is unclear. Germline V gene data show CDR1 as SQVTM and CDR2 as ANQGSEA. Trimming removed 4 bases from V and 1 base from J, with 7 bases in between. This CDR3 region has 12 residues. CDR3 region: CSVGTRNTEAFF. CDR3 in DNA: TGCAGCGTTGGAACCAGGAACACTGAAGCTTTCTTT.

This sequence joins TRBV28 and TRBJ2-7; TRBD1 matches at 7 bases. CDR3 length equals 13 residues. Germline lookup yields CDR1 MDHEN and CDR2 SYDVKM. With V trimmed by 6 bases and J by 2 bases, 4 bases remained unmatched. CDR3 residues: CASSLGQTYEQYF. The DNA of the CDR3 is TGTGCCAGCAGCTTGGGACAGACCTACGAGCAGTACTTC.

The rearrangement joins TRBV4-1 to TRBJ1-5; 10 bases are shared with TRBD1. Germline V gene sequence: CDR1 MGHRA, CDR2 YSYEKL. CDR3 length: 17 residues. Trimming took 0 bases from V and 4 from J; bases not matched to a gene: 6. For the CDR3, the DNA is TGCGCCAGCAGCCAAGAGAGGACAGGGGGAACTAATCAGCCCCAGCATTTT. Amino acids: CASSQERTGGTNQPQHF.